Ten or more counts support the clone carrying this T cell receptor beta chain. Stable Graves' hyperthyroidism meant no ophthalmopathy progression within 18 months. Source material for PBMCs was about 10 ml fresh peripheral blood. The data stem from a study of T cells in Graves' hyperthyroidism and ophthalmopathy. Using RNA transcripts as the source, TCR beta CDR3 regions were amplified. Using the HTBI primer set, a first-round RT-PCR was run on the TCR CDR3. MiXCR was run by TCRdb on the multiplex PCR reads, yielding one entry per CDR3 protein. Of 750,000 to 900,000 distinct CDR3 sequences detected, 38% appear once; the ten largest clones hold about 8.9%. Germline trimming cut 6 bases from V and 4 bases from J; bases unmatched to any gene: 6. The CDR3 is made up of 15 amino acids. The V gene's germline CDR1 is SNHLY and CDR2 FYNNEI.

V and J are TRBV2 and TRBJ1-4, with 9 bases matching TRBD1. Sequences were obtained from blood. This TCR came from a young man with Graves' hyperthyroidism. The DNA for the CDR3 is TGTGCCAGCAGAAACAGGGGGCAGAATAATGAAAAACTGTTTTTT. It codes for CASRNRGQNNEKLFF.